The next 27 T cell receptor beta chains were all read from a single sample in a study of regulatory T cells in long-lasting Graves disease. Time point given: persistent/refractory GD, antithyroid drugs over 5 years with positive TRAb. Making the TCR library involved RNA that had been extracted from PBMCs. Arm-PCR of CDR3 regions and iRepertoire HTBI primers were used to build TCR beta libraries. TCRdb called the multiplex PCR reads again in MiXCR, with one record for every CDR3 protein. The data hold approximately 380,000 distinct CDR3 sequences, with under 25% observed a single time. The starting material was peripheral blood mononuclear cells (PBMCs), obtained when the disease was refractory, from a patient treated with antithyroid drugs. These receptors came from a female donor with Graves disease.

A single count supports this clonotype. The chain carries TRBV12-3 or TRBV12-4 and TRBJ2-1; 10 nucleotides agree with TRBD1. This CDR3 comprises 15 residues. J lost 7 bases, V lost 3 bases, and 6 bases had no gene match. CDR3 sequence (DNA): TGTGCCAGCAGTTTGACAGGGGGCGCGTATAATGAGCAGTTCTTC. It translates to CASSLTGGAYNEQFF.

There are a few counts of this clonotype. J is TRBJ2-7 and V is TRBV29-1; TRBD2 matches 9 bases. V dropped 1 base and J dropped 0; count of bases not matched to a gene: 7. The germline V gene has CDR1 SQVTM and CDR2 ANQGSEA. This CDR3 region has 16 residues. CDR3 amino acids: CSVEVDSSGNSYEQYF. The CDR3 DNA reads TGCAGCGTTGAAGTGGACTCTAGCGGGAACTCCTACGAGCAGTACTTC.

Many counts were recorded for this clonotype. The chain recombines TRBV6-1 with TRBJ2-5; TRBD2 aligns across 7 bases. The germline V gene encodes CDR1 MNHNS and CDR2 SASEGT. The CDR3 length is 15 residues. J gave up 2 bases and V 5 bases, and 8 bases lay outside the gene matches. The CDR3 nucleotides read TGTGCCAGCAGTCGCTCCGGGACTACTCAAGAGACCCAGTACTTC. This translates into CASSRSGTTQETQYF.

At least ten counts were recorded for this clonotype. The CDR3 reads CASSLDSPDYTEAFF. The CDR3 DNA sequence: TGCGCCAGCAGCTTGGACTCCCCGGATTACACTGAAGCTTTCTTT. The genes are TRBV5-1 and TRBJ1-1; unclear D gene. The CDR3 runs to 15 residues. CDR1 and CDR2 from the germline V gene are SGHRS and YFSETQ. V lost 0 bases and J lost 3, with 12 bases in between.

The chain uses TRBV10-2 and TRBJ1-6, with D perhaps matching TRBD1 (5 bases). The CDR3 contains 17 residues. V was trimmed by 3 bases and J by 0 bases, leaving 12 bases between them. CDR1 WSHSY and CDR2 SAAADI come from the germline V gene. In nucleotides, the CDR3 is TGCGCCAGCAGTGAACGGCCAGGGAGCTCCTATAATTCACCCCTCCACTTT. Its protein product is CASSERPGSSYNSPLHF.

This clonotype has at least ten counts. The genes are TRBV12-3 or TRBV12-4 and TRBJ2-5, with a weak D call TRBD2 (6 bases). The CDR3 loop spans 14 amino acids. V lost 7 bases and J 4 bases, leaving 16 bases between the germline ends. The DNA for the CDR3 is TGTGCCAGCAATCGGCTAGCGTTGGGAGAGACCCAGTACTTC. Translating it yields CASNRLALGETQYF.

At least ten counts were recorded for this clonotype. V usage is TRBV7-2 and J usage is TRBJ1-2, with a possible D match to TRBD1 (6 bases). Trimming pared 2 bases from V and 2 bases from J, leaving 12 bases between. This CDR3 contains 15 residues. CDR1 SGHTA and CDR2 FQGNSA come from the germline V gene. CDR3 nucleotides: TGTGCCAGCAGCTTACTGGACAGACTAAACTATGGCTACACCTTC. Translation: CASSLLDRLNYGYTF.

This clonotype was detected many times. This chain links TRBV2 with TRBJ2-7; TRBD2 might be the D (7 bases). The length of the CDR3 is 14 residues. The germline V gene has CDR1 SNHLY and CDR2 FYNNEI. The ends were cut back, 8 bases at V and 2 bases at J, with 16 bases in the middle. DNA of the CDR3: TGTGCCAGCTCTGGGGGGGGCAGAACCTACGAGCAGTACTTC. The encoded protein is CASSGGGRTYEQYF.

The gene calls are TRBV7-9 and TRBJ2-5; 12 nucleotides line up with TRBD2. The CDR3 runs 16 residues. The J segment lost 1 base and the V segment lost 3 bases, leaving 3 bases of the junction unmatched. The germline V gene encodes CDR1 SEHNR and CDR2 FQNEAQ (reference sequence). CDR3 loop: CASSFPTSGSQETQYF. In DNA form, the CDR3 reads TGTGCCAGCAGCTTCCCGACTAGCGGGAGCCAAGAGACCCAGTACTTC.

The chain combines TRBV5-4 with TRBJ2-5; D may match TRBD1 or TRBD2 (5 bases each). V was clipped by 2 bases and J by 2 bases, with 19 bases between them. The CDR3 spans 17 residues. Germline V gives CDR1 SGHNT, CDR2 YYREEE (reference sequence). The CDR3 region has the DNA TGTGCCAGCAGCTTTGGGACGGGGTCCCGGGTTCAAGAGACCCAGTACTTC. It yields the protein CASSFGTGSRVQETQYF.

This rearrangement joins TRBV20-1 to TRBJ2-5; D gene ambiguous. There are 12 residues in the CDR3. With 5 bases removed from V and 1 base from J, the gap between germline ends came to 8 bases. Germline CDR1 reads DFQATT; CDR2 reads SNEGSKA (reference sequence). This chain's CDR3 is CSAEAGQETQYF. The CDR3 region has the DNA TGCAGTGCTGAAGCTGGCCAAGAGACCCAGTACTTC.

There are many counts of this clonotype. The CDR3 coding sequence is TGTGCCAGCAGCCAAACTACAGGGAGGATTGGCTACACCTTC. It translates to CASSQTTGRIGYTF. The rearrangement joins TRBV3-1 to TRBJ1-2, with D perhaps matching TRBD1 (6 bases). V shed 2 bases and J shed 7 bases, with 14 bases lying between them. Germline V gives CDR1 LGHDT, CDR2 YNNKEL (reference sequence). The CDR3 covers 14 residues.

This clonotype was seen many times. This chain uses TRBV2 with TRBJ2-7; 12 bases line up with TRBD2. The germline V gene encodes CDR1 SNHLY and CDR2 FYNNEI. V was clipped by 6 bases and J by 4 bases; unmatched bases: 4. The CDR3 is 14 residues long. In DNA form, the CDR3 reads TGTGCCAGCAGCGAGACTAGCGGGGGTTACGAGCAGTACTTC. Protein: CASSETSGGYEQYF. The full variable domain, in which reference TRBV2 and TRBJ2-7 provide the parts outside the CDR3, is EPEVTQTPSHQVTQMGQEVILRCVPISNHLYFYWYRQILGQKVEFLVSFYNNEISEKSEIFDDQFSVERPDGSNFTLKIRSTKLEDSAMYFCASSETSGGYEQYFGPGTRLTVT.

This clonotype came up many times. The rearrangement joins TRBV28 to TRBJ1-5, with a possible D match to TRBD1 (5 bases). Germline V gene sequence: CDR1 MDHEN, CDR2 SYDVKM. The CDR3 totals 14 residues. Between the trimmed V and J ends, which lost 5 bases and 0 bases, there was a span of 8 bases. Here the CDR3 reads CASSTGGSNQPQHF. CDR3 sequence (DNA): TGTGCCAGCAGTACTGGGGGTAGCAATCAGCCCCAGCATTTT. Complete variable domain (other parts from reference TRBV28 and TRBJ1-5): DVKVTQSSRYLVKRTGEKVFLECVQDMDHENMFWYRQDPGLGLRLIYFSYDVKMKEKGDIPEGYSVSREKKERFSLILESASTNQTSMYLCASSTGGSNQPQHFGDGTRLSIL.

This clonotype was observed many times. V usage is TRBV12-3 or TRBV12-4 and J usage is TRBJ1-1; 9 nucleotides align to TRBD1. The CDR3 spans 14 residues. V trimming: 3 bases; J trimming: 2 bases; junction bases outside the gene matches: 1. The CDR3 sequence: CASSFTGGNTEAFF. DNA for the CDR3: TGTGCCAGCAGTTTTACAGGGGGCAACACTGAAGCTTTCTTT.

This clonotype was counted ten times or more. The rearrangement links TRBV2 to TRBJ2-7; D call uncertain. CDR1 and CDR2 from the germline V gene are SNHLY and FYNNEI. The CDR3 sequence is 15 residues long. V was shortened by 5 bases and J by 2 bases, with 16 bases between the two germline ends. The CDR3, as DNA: TGTGCCAGCAGTTCACCCACTTCAGGTACCTACGAGCAGTACTTC. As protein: CASSSPTSGTYEQYF.

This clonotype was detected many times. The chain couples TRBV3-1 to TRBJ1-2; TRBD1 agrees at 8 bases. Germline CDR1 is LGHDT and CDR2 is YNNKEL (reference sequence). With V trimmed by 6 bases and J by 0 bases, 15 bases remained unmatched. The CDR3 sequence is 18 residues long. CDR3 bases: TGTGCCAGCAGTCACAGCCACCGACAGGGGCAATCTAACTATGGCTACACCTTC. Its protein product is CASSHSHRQGQSNYGYTF.

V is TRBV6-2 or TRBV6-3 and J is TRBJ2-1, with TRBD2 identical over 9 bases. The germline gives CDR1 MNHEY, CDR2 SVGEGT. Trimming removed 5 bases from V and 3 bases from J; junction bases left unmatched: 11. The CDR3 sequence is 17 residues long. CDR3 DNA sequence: TGTGCCAGCAGTATCCGATCCGGGACTAGCTTCTACAATGAGCAGTTCTTC. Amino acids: CASSIRSGTSFYNEQFF.

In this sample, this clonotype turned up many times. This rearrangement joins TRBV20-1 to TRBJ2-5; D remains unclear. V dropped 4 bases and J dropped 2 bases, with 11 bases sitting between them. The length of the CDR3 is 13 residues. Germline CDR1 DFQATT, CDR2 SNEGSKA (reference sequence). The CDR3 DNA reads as TGCAGTGCTAATCCCTGGCAGCAAGAGACCCAGTACTTC. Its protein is CSANPWQQETQYF.

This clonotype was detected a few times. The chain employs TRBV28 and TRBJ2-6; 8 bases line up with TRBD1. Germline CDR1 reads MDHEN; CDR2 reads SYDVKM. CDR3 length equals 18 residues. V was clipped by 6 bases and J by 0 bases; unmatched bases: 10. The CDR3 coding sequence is TGTGCCAGCAGGGACCCGGGACAGGTCCGCTCTGGGGCCAACGTCCTGACTTTC. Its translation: CASRDPGQVRSGANVLTF.

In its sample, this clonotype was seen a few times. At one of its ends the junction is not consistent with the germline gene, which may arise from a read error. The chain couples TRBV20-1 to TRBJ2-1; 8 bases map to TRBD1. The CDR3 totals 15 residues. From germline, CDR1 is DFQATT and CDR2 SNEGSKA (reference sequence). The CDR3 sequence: CSAGDDRGSYNEQFF. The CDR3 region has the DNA TGCAGTGCTGGAGATGACAGGGGTTCCTACAATGAGCAGTTCTTC.

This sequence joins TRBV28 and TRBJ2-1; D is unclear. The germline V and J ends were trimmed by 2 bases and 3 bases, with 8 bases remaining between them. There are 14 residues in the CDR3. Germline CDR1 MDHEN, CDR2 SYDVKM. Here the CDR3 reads CASSLRTVYNEQFF. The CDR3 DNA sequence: TGTGCCAGCAGTTTACGAACAGTCTACAATGAGCAGTTCTTC.

DNA for the CDR3: TGTGCCAGCAGCGCCTCAGGGTTTTTGGATGCCGGGGAGCTGTTTTTT. This translates into CASSASGFLDAGELFF. This chain links TRBV7-9 with TRBJ2-2, with TRBD1 as a possible D gene (5 bases). Germline values: CDR1 SEHNR, CDR2 FQNEAQ (reference sequence). V was pared by 5 bases and J by 6 bases, with 19 bases between. The CDR3 is 16 amino acids.

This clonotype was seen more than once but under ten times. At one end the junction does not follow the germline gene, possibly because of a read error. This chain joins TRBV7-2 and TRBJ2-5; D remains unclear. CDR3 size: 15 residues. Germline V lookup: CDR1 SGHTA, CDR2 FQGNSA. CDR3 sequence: CAGSLGWAVQETQYF. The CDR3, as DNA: TGTGCCGGCAGCTTAGGCTGGGCGGTACAAGAGACCCAGTACTTC.

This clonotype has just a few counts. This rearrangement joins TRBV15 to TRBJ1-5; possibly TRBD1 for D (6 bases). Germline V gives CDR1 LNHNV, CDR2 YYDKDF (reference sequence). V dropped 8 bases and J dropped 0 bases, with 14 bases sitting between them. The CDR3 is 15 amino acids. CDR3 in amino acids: CATGNRDISNQPQHF. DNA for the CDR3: TGTGCCACCGGGAACCGGGACATTAGCAATCAGCCCCAGCATTTT.

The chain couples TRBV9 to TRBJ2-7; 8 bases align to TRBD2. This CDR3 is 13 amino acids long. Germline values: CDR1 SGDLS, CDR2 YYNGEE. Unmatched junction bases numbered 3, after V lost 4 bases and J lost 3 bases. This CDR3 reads CASSPGGVYEQYF. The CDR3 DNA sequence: TGTGCCAGCAGCCCGGGAGGGGTCTACGAGCAGTACTTC.

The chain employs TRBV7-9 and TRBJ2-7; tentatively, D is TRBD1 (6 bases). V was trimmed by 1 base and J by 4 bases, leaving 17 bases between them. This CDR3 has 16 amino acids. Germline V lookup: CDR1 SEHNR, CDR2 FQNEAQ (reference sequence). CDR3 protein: CASSLDEGKGQYEQYF. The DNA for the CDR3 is TGTGCCAGCAGCTTAGATGAGGGGAAGGGACAATACGAGCAGTACTTC.